This record concerns one T cell receptor beta chain sequence. Its target is unknown. The entry originates in a study of STAT3 mutations in large granular lymphocyte leukemia. Findings and limits, study-wide: Every T-LGLL patient had at least one immunodominant TCRbeta clonotype.

Measured with immunoSEQ multiplex PCR; TCRdb has only the in-frame clones, and not every one. The table shows 3,600 or so clones, with roughly 74% occurring only once. CDR1 SGHNT and CDR2 YYREEE come from the germline V gene (reference sequence). Trimming removed 4 bases from V and 0 bases from J; junction bases left unmatched: 6. This CDR3 region has 16 residues. The sequenced sample was peripheral blood mononuclear cells. This sequence originates from a man between 60 and 75 years old with T-cell large granular lymphocyte leukemia. Some clones in this sample may be carry-over from other donors' samples. The chain uses TRBV5-4 and TRBJ2-1; TRBD2 matches 8 bases. This CDR3 is CASSILAASSYNEQFF. The CDR3 region has the DNA TGTGCCAGCAGCATACTAGCGGCAAGCTCCTACAATGAGCAGTTCTTC.